The T cell receptor (beta chain) under discussion was sequenced for a study of cytotoxic CD8 clonotypes in ibrutinib-treated CLL. Overall study: After a median of 68 months, roughly 14 patients stayed remitted and roughly 12 progressed; responses had been partial in some 25 and complete in 2.

In regard to this clone: Its antigen is unknown.

This table comes from immunoSEQ multiplex PCR, and its TCRdb copy is limited to in-frame clones, with some not included. The sample has under 300,000 clones, 70% seen once. The germline gives CDR1 SGHRS, CDR2 YFSETQ. Trimming took off 0 bases at V and 5 bases at J, with 3 bases between the two ends. CDR3 length: 12 amino acids. Study-wide results and caveats: In comparison with age-matched healthy donors, baseline clonality was higher and tracked circulating CD8+ T-cell counts.

The TCR originated in a human donor with chronic lymphocytic leukemia. The specimen was PBMCs, collected after 24 months of ibrutinib treatment. The V and J genes are TRBV5-1 and TRBJ2-1; D not resolved. CDR3 sequence reads: CASSLGDNEQFF. The CDR3 DNA is TGCGCCAGCAGCTTGGGGGACAATGAGCAGTTCTTC.